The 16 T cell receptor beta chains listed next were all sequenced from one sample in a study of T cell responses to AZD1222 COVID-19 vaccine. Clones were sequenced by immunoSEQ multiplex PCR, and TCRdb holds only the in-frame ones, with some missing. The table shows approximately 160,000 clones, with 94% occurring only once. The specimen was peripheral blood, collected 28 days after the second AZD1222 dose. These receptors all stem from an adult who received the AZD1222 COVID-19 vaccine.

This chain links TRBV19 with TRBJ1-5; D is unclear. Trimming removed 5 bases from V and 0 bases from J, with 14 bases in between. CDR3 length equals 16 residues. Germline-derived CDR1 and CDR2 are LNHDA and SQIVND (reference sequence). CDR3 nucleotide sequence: TGTGCCAGTAGTTGGGCCGCACAGTATAGCAATCAGCCCCAGCATTTT. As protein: CASSWAAQYSNQPQHF.

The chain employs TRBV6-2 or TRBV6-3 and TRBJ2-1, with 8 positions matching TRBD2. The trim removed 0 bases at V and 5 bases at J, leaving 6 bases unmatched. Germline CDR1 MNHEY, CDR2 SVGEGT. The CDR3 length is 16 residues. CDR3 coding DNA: TGTGCCAGCAGTTACTCGAGCGGGAGCCCCCACAATGAGCAGTTCTTC. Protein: CASSYSSGSPHNEQFF.

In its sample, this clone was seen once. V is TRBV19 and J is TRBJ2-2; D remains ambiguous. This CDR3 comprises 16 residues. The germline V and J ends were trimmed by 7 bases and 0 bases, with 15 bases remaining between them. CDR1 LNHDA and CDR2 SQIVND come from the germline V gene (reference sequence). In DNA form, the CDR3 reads TGTGCCAGTATCGATAACGCCGACTCGAACACCGGGGAGCTGTTTTTT. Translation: CASIDNADSNTGELFF.

CDR3 in amino acids: CASRLERKDSFTDTQYF. DNA of the CDR3: TGTGCAAGTCGCTTAGAGCGGAAAGACTCTTTCACAGATACGCAGTATTTT. The rearrangement joins TRBV12-2 to TRBJ2-3; the tabulated D call, TRBD2, remains unverified against the DNA. TRBV12-2 is a recognized pseudogene. The CDR3 is 17 amino acids.

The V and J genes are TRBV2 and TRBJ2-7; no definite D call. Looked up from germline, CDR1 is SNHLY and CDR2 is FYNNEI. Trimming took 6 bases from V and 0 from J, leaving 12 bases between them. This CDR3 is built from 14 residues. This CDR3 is CASRETANSYEQYF. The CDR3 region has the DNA TGTGCCAGCAGAGAAACAGCGAACTCCTACGAGCAGTACTTC.

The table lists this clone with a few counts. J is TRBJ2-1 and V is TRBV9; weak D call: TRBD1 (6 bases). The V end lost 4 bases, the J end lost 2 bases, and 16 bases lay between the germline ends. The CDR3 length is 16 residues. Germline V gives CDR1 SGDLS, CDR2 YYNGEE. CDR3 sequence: CASSTGTTPTYNEQFF. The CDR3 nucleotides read TGTGCCAGCAGCACGGGGACAACCCCAACCTACAATGAGCAGTTCTTC.

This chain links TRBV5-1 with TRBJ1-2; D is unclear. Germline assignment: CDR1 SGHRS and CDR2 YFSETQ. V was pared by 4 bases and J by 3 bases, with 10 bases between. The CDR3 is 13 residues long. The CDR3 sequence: CASSIGGDYGYTF. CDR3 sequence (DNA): TGCGCCAGCAGCATTGGAGGCGACTATGGCTACACCTTC.

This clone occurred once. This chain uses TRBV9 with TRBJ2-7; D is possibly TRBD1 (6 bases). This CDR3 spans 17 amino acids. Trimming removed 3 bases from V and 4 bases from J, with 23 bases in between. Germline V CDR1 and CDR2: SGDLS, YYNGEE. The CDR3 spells CASSDHPLGAPRYEQYF. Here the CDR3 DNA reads TGTGCCAGCAGCGACCACCCGCTGGGGGCCCCTCGGTACGAGCAGTACTTC.

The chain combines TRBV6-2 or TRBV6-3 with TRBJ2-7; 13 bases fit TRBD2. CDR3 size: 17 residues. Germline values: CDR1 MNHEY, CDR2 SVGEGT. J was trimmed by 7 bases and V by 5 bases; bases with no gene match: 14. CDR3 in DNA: TGTGCCAGCAGTCCAACGTGGACTAGCGGGAGATCGGGAGAGCAGTACTTC. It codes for CASSPTWTSGRSGEQYF.

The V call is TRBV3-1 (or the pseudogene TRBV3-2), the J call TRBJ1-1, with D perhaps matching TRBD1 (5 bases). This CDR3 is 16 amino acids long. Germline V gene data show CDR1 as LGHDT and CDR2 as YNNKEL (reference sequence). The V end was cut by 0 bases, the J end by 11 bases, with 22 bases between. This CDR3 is CASSQEGGAHHRRAFF. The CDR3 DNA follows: TGTGCCAGCAGCCAAGAAGGAGGGGCCCACCACCGCAGGGCTTTCTTT.

Here the CDR3 DNA reads TGTGCCTGGAGCACTCGACAGGGCTTCTATGGCTACACCTTC. Protein product: CAWSTRQGFYGYTF. The chain joins TRBV30 to TRBJ1-2, with 7 positions matching TRBD1. This CDR3 has 14 residues. Germline assignment: CDR1 GTSNPN and CDR2 SVGIG (reference sequence). Losses at the gene ends were 3 bases for V and 4 bases for J; bases not matched to a gene: 8.

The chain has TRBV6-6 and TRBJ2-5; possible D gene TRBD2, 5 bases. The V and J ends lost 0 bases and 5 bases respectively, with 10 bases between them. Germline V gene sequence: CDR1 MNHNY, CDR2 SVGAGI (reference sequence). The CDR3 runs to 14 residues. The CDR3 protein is CASSYSSSGETQYF. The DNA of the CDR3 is TGTGCCAGCAGTTACTCGAGCTCGGGGGAGACCCAGTACTTC.

The DNA for the CDR3 is TGTGCCAGCAGCTCGACCCATGCAAGGTACGAGCAGTACTTC. Translated, it gives CASSSTHARYEQYF. The J gene is TRBJ2-7, the V gene TRBV5-4; no clear D gene. The CDR3 is made up of 14 amino acids. The germline V gene has CDR1 SGHNT and CDR2 YYREEE (reference sequence). The V end was cut by 3 bases, the J end by 4 bases, with 14 bases between.

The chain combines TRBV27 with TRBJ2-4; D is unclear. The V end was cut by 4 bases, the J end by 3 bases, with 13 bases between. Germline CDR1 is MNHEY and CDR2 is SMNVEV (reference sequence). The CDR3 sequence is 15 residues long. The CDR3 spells CASSSIDTYKNIQYF. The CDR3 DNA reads TGTGCCAGCAGTTCCATCGACACCTACAAAAACATTCAGTACTTC.

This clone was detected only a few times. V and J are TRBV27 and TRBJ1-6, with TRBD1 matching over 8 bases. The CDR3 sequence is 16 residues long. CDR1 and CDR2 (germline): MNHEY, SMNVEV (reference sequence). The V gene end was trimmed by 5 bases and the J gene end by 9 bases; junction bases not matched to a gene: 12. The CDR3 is CASSPASRGQGSPLHF. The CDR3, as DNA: TGTGCCAGCAGTCCGGCTTCCAGGGGGCAGGGTTCACCCCTCCACTTT.

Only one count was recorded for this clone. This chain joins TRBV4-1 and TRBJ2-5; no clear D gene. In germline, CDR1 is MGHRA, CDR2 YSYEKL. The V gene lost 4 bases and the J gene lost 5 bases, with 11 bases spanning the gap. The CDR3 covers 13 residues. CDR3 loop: CASSPELRETQYF. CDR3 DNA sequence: TGCGCCAGCAGCCCTGAACTACGGGAGACCCAGTACTTC.